The following is a T cell receptor (beta chain) sequence with its context. No cognate antigen has been identified for it. No qualities accompany the bases; no much larger clone lies one base away. The immunoSEQ Assay, a bias-controlled multiplex PCR, was used to amplify TCRbeta CDR3 regions from genomic DNA. On the authors' methods: Within the assay, amplification of reference gene primers was used to estimate how many nucleated cells each sample contained. To quantify the absolute abundance of each unique TCRbeta CDR3 rearrangement, sequence reads were collapsed and filtered. For each sample, productive Simpson clonality was calculated as the square root of Simpson's diversity index over productive rearrangements. TCRdb took over this immuneACCESS table, retaining in-frame rearrangements with V and J assigned. Such tables are incomplete; in checked studies, under half of the missing clones stem from an unresolved V gene, and the remainder is unexplained. V and J calls and clone size follow that table, whereas D and trimming were derived from the DNA. This sample holds around 300,000 clones; about 90% were observed only once. Jointly, the top ten make up roughly 5.9% of the sample.

Trimming removed 3 bases from V and 0 bases from J; the gene matches leave 6 bases unexplained. The cysteine opens and the phenylalanine closes a CDR3 of 15 amino acids. The kept DNA is CDR3 alone, 45 bases in frame from the first base. The germline V gene (reference sequence) supplies CDR1 DFQATT and CDR2 SNEGSKA. This entry comes from a study of blood T cell repertoires in COVID-19 (dated by TCRdb to between 2020 and 2021). Describing the broader study: Samples covering the acute and convalescent phases of COVID-19 were provided by collaborators in the United States, Italy and Spain. The material from the prospective study consisted of cDNA or gDNA derived from T cells, B-cell-depleted T cells, or PBMCs. Subjects who had been exposed to COVID-19, were actively infected with it, or had recovered from it provided the deeply sampled blood TCRbeta repertoires that made up the dataset. The repertoires were made available in a free public database intended to serve as a resource for research on the immune response to SARS-CoV-2. Samples came from the ongoing ImmuneRACE study (first 160 participants) plus 1,254 subjects from 6 global collaborators. Sample metadata almost always included a de-identified subject ID, COVID-19 status, age in years and sex. HLA class I and class II types, where available, came from metadata supplied by the sample provider rather than from assay-based typing. What the research found in general, with its limitations: The quantity of clinical and demographic metadata differed by source and by participant and was supplied without curation.

At one collaborating source in Seattle, patients were enrolled during active infection and were followed longitudinally through the course of disease. Whole blood was collected in K2EDTA tubes by collaborating institutions according to the institutions' own protocols. For TCRbeta analysis, collaborators shipped samples in one of three forms: frozen whole blood, isolated PBMCs, or DNA extracted from either of those sample types. Recombination linked TRBV20-1 to TRBJ2-3, with 7 junctional bases fitting TRBD1. This receptor was taken from a woman in her 50s with COVID-19, enrolled during active disease. Sequencing was done on a sample of peripheral blood. The CDR3 here reads CSASRGQISTDTQYF. The sequenced DNA is TGCAGTGCTAGTCGGGGACAGATTAGCACAGATACGCAGTATTTT.